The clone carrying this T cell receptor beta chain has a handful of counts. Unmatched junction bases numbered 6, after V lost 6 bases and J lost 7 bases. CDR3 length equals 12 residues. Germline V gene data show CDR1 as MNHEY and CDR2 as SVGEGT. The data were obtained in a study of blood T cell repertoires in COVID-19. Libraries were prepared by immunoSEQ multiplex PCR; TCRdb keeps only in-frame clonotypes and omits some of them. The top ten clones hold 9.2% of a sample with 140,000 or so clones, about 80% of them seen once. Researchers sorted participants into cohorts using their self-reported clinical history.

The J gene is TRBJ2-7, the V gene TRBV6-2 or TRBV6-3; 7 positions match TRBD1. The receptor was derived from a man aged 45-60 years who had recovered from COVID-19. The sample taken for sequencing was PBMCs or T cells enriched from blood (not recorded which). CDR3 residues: CASSTGVLEQYF. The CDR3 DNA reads TGTGCCAGCAGCACAGGGGTTTTGGAGCAGTACTTC.